This T cell receptor beta chain was sequenced during a study of cytotoxic CD8 clonotypes in ibrutinib-treated CLL. Whole-study results and caveats: Public clonotypes were uncommon and contracted or stayed stable on treatment. Patients had baseline clonality above age-matched healthy donors, and this clonality moved with circulating CD8+ T-cell counts. Clonality rose at ibrutinib response and fell back toward baseline at progression.

V lost 6 bases and J lost 6, with 8 bases in between. The V gene's germline CDR1 is MNHNS and CDR2 SASEGT. The CDR3 covers 11 residues. Here immunoSEQ multiplex PCR was the method, and the copy in TCRdb shows in-frame clones only, minus some. The sample includes about 160,000 clones, roughly 86% of them seen just once. Roughly 2.2 micrograms of genomic DNA (from cryopreserved PBMCs) were used for TCR beta libraries. This clone was recorded a few times. Its antigen is currently unknown. The chain is built from TRBV6-1 and TRBJ1-1; no firm D call. This TCR was recovered from a human donor with chronic lymphocytic leukemia. Here the sequenced sample was PBMCs, taken after 12 months of ibrutinib treatment. CDR3 nucleotide sequence: TGTGCCAGCAGACTGGTCTCTGAAGCTTTCTTT. Residues: CASRLVSEAFF.